The text below deals with one TCR beta chain. This sample was taken from a study of blood T cell repertoires in COVID-19. On the study more broadly: Researchers got acute and convalescent COVID-19 samples from the United States, Italy and Spain.

This CDR3 comprises 17 residues. The germline V and J ends were trimmed by 0 bases and 0 bases, with 11 bases remaining between them. The germline gives CDR1 KGHDR, CDR2 SFDVKD. Original analysis: Amplification from reference gene primers served as the basis for estimated nucleated cell counts. Using immunoSEQ multiplex PCR, the repertoire was profiled, and TCRdb retains in-frame clones only, with some absent. That table gives V, J and clone size, and the DNA gave D and trimming. This table holds a few hundred thousand clones, 80% to 90% found once. Seattle patients were enrolled during active infection and followed longitudinally.

This receptor was identified in a woman in her forties or fifties with COVID-19, enrolled during active disease. Material for sequencing was peripheral blood. The J gene is TRBJ2-1, the V gene TRBV24-1; D is possibly TRBD1 (6 bases). The CDR3 sequence: CATSDLRPGDSYNEQFF. The CDR3 nucleotides are TGTGCCACCAGTGATTTGCGTCCAGGGGACTCCTACAATGAGCAGTTCTTC.